This entry lists 31 T cell receptor beta chains sequenced from one sample in a study of T cell responses to AZD1222 COVID-19 vaccine. Generated by immunoSEQ multiplex PCR, the TCRdb table keeps only in-frame clones and is missing some. Of 77,000 or so clones in the sample, 75% to 90% are singletons; the top ten hold about 28%. The sample was peripheral blood, taken on day 0 of AZD1222 vaccination. These receptor sequences come from an adult in good health.

The V gene is TRBV5-6, the J gene TRBJ1-6; D uncertain. The length of the CDR3 is 14 residues. In germline, CDR1 is SGHDT, CDR2 YYEEEE. V shed 4 bases and J shed 10 bases, with 15 bases lying between them. CDR3 sequence: CASSLGRVRSPLHF. CDR3 bases: TGTGCCAGCAGCCTTGGGCGGGTTCGATCACCCCTCCACTTT.

This chain links TRBV12-3 or TRBV12-4 with TRBJ1-2; TRBD1 matches 9 bases. The trim removed 6 bases at V and 6 bases at J, leaving 5 bases unmatched. This CDR3 region has 13 residues. CDR3 sequence (DNA): TGTGCCAGCAGATTACAGGGGGCGGATGGCTACACCTTC. As protein: CASRLQGADGYTF.

The chain joins TRBV4-2 to TRBJ2-7, with 8 bases aligning to TRBD2. Looked up from germline, CDR1 is LGHNA and CDR2 is YNFKEQ. The CDR3 is 16 amino acids. The junction had 5 bases not matched to a gene; V was cut back by 1 base and J by 0 bases. DNA of the CDR3: TGTGCCAGCAGCCAAGGGGCGAGCGGGAGCTCCTACGAGCAGTACTTC. Translated, it gives CASSQGASGSSYEQYF.

The rearrangement joins TRBV7-9 to TRBJ2-2; D might be TRBD1 or TRBD2, each matching 5 bases. V was pared by 5 bases and J by 5 bases, with 18 bases between. The CDR3 spans 16 residues. CDR1 is SEHNR, CDR2 FQNEAQ, per germline (reference sequence). Here the CDR3 reads CASSPLTRGRTGELFF. The CDR3 nucleotides are TGTGCCAGCAGCCCCCTTACGAGGGGTAGGACCGGGGAGCTGTTTTTT.

This chain uses TRBV3-1 (or the pseudogene TRBV3-2) with TRBJ1-2; no clear D gene. The germline V gene has CDR1 LGHDT and CDR2 YNNKEL (reference sequence). V was clipped by 2 bases and J by 8 bases, with 12 bases between them. This CDR3 contains 13 residues. The chain's CDR3 is CASSQRTTDGYTF. The CDR3, as DNA: TGTGCCAGCAGCCAACGCACGACGGACGGCTACACCTTC.

The V call is TRBV5-6, the J call TRBJ2-3, with 7 bases identical to TRBD2. Germline trimming cut 5 bases from V and 3 bases from J; bases unmatched to any gene: 9. This CDR3 spans 15 amino acids. The germline V gene has CDR1 SGHDT and CDR2 YYEEEE. This CDR3 is CASSSGTTTTDTQYF. CDR3 coding DNA: TGTGCCAGCAGTAGTGGGACTACCACGACAGATACGCAGTATTTT.

This clone has ten or more counts. CDR3 coding DNA: TGTGCCAGCTCACCAACTAGCGGGAGTCCAGAGACCCAGTACTTC. It codes for CASSPTSGSPETQYF. The rearrangement joins TRBV18 to TRBJ2-5; TRBD2 agrees at 11 bases. The CDR3 totals 15 residues. With V trimmed by 2 bases and J by 4 bases, 3 bases remained unmatched. The germline V gene encodes CDR1 KGHSH and CDR2 LQKENI.

This chain uses TRBV4-3 with TRBJ2-2; TRBD2 agrees at 8 bases. CDR1 LGHNA and CDR2 YSLEER come from the germline V gene. The CDR3 totals 15 residues. J gave up 9 bases and V 0 bases, and 6 bases lay outside the gene matches. The CDR3 DNA reads as TGCGCCAGCAGCCAAGAGGGGACTAGAGGTTGGGAGCTGTTTTTT. Translation gives CASSQEGTRGWELFF.

This chain joins TRBV6-4 and TRBJ2-1; TRBD2 might be the D (6 bases). CDR1 and CDR2 (germline): MRHNA, SNTAGT. The CDR3 spans 15 residues. V was clipped by 6 bases and J by 2 bases, with 14 bases between them. In nucleotides, the CDR3 is TGTGCCAGCAGCCAGGCCGGCGGGACCTACAATGAGCAGTTCTTC. It encodes CASSQAGGTYNEQFF.

V is TRBV10-3 and J is TRBJ2-1, with 7 bases identical to TRBD2. The CDR3 is 16 amino acids. The junction had 9 bases not matched to a gene; V was cut back by 7 bases and J by 0 bases. Germline assignment: CDR1 ENHRY and CDR2 SYGVKD. This CDR3 is CAIKPSGGDSYNEQFF. Here the CDR3 DNA reads TGTGCCATCAAGCCTAGCGGAGGGGACTCCTACAATGAGCAGTTCTTC.

There are a few counts of this clone. The chain joins TRBV5-4 to TRBJ1-1, with D possibly being TRBD1 (6 bases). V dropped 3 bases and J dropped 1 base, with 10 bases sitting between them. The CDR3 sequence is 14 residues long. Germline V gives CDR1 SGHNT, CDR2 YYREEE (reference sequence). CDR3 loop: CASSWGTRNTEAFF. CDR3 sequence (DNA): TGTGCCAGCAGCTGGGGGACAAGGAACACTGAAGCTTTCTTT.

This rearrangement joins TRBV9 to TRBJ2-7; 7 bases are a match to TRBD2. Germline V gives CDR1 SGDLS, CDR2 YYNGEE. With 0 bases clipped from V and 5 bases from J, the junction kept 8 bases outside the gene matches. The CDR3 sequence is 15 residues long. Written as DNA, the CDR3 is TGTGCCAGCAGCGTAGAAGGTGGCGGGAGCGACGAGCAGTACTTC. It yields the protein CASSVEGGGSDEQYF.

The rearrangement joins TRBV9 to TRBJ1-3; D might be TRBD1 (6 bases). This CDR3 is built from 15 residues. Germline lookup yields CDR1 SGDLS and CDR2 YYNGEE. Trimming left V 2 bases short and J 0 bases short, with 9 bases between. As DNA, the CDR3 is TGTGCCAGCAGCGTGGACAGCGGCTCTGGAAACACCATATATTTT. Encoded protein: CASSVDSGSGNTIYF.

This chain connects TRBV7-8 to TRBJ1-3; D is undetermined. The CDR3 spans 18 residues. Germline assignment: CDR1 SGHVS and CDR2 FQNEAQ. V gave up 1 base and J gave up 0 bases, with 16 bases separating them. The CDR3 bases are TGTGCCAGCAGCTTAGGGGTTTCCGGACCCATCTCTGGAAACACCATATATTTT. Residues: CASSLGVSGPISGNTIYF.

The V and J genes are TRBV10-2 and TRBJ2-7, with D unresolved. The length of the CDR3 is 14 residues. The germline V and J ends were trimmed by 3 bases and 1 base, with 10 bases remaining between them. Germline lookup yields CDR1 WSHSY and CDR2 SAAADI. CDR3 sequence: CASSDRQTSYEQYF. The CDR3 DNA follows: TGCGCCAGCAGTGATCGGCAGACTTCCTACGAGCAGTACTTC.

This clone turned up a few times. J is TRBJ1-2 and V is TRBV10-2; D might be TRBD1 (5 bases). V was clipped by 6 bases and J by 3 bases, with 14 bases between them. Germline V lookup: CDR1 WSHSY, CDR2 SAAADI. The CDR3 has 14 amino acids. In nucleotides, the CDR3 is TGCGCCAGCAGCCCCGCGGCAGGGTACTATGGCTACACCTTC. Translating gives CASSPAAGYYGYTF.

The chain employs TRBV13 and TRBJ2-1; D is possibly TRBD2 (6 bases). Germline assignment: CDR1 PRHDT and CDR2 FYEKMQ (reference sequence). Deletions cut 5 bases from V and 10 bases from J, with 15 bases between. CDR3 length: 13 residues. Here the CDR3 reads CASSAGRLEEQFF. The CDR3 DNA is TGTGCCAGCAGCGCGGGACGGCTCGAGGAGCAGTTCTTC.

The chain has TRBV10-3 and TRBJ2-5; D might be TRBD2 (6 bases). Germline CDR1 reads ENHRY; CDR2 reads SYGVKD. The CDR3 sequence is 15 residues long. V was cut by 2 bases and J by 5 bases, with 15 bases left in between. The CDR3 DNA follows: TGTGCCATCAGTGAGGGGGAGGAGAGCGGGGAGACCCAGTACTTC. Amino acids: CAISEGEESGETQYF.

The chain couples TRBV18 to TRBJ1-1; D not certain. CDR1 is KGHSH, CDR2 LQKENI, per germline. Trimming pared 6 bases from V and 0 bases from J, leaving 8 bases between. CDR3 length equals 13 residues. DNA of the CDR3: TGTGCCAGCTCGTCGGGGATGAACACTGAAGCTTTCTTT. It translates to CASSSGMNTEAFF.

The chain recombines TRBV24-1 with TRBJ1-5; 8 bases are a match to TRBD1. V gave up 5 bases and J gave up 10 bases; unmatched junction bases: 6. This CDR3 contains 13 residues. The V gene's germline CDR1 is KGHDR and CDR2 SFDVKD. The DNA for the CDR3 is TGTGCCACCAGTGCGGACAGGGTCGGCCCCCAGCATTTT. This encodes CATSADRVGPQHF.

The chain recombines TRBV6-4 with TRBJ1-5, with D possibly TRBD1 on 5 matching bases. V was clipped by 2 bases and J by 3 bases, with 14 bases between them. Germline lookup yields CDR1 MRHNA and CDR2 SNTAGT. This CDR3 is built from 16 residues. This CDR3 is CASSDPGGDYNQPQHF. The CDR3 nucleotides read TGTGCCAGCAGTGACCCCGGGGGGGACTACAATCAGCCCCAGCATTTT.

The chain employs TRBV7-9 and TRBJ2-3; possibly TRBD2 for D (5 bases). The V gene's germline CDR1 is SEHNR and CDR2 FQNEAQ (reference sequence). The CDR3 spans 14 residues. V was trimmed by 5 bases and J by 2 bases, leaving 11 bases between them. CDR3 loop: CASSGLMATDTQYF. CDR3 nucleotide sequence: TGTGCCAGCAGCGGACTGATGGCCACAGATACGCAGTATTTT. The full variable domain, in which reference TRBV7-9 and TRBJ2-3 provide the parts outside the CDR3, is DTGVSQNPRHKITKRGQNVTFRCDPISEHNRLYWYRQTLGQGPEFLTYFQNEAQLEKSRLLSDRFSAERPKGSFSTLEIQRTEQGDSAMYLCASSGLMATDTQYFGPGTRLTVL.

The chain couples TRBV11-2 to TRBJ2-1; TRBD2 matches at 7 bases. This CDR3 has 14 amino acids. Per germline, CDR1 SGHAT and CDR2 FQNNGV. Losses at the gene ends were 1 base for V and 5 bases for J; bases not matched to a gene: 2. The CDR3 region is CASSLGTRDNEQFF. In DNA form, the CDR3 reads TGTGCCAGCAGCTTAGGGACTAGGGACAATGAGCAGTTCTTC.

The chain combines TRBV25-1 with TRBJ2-1; the match to TRBD2 covers 10 bases. V was clipped by 1 base and J by 7 bases; unmatched bases: 1. The CDR3 is 14 residues long. In germline, CDR1 is MGHDK, CDR2 SYGVNS. CDR3: CASSELGLANEQFF. The CDR3 DNA reads as TGTGCCAGCAGTGAATTGGGACTAGCGAATGAGCAGTTCTTC.

This chain connects TRBV3-1 (or the pseudogene TRBV3-2) to TRBJ1-5; possibly TRBD1 for D (6 bases). The CDR3 contains 16 residues. Germline CDR1 and CDR2: LGHDT and YNNKEL (reference sequence). Between the trimmed V and J ends, which lost 0 bases and 5 bases, there was a span of 14 bases. For the CDR3, the DNA is TGTGCCAGCAGCCAAGATGGGGGGCTCGGCCATCAGCCCCAGCATTTT. Encoded protein: CASSQDGGLGHQPQHF.

The genes are TRBV6-5 and TRBJ1-4, with TRBD1 matching 7 bases. CDR1 and CDR2 from the germline V gene are MNHEY and SVGAGI. J lost 6 bases, V lost 5 bases, and 6 bases had no gene match. CDR3 size: 14 residues. The CDR3 is CASSPGGWDEKLFF. CDR3 bases: TGTGCCAGCAGTCCAGGGGGGTGGGATGAAAAACTGTTTTTT.

The rearrangement joins TRBV18 to TRBJ1-5, with 8 bases aligning to TRBD1. The CDR3 is 14 residues long. Per the germline V gene, CDR1 is KGHSH and CDR2 is LQKENI. Losses at the gene ends were 6 bases for V and 7 bases for J; bases not matched to a gene: 8. CDR3 residues: CASSPTGGEQPQHF. The DNA for the CDR3 is TGTGCCAGCTCGCCCACAGGGGGAGAACAGCCCCAGCATTTT. Full variable domain (outside the CDR3, taken from reference TRBV18 and TRBJ1-5): NAGVMQNPRHLVRRRGQEARLRCSPMKGHSHVYWYRQLPEEGLKFMVYLQKENIIDESGMPKERFSAEFPKEGPSILRIQQVVRGDSAAYFCASSPTGGEQPQHFGDGTRLSIL.

Notes on this clone: Sequence at one end of the junction differs from germline and may be a read error. This chain connects TRBV7-9 to TRBJ2-4, with D unclear. The germline V gene encodes CDR1 SEHNR and CDR2 FQNEAQ (reference sequence). This CDR3 contains 18 residues. CDR3 in amino acids: CASSLVDRSRKAQNIQYF. The DNA for the CDR3 is TGTGCCAGCAGCTTAGTCGATCGGAGCAGAAAAGCCCAAAACATTCAGTACTTC. The entire variable domain, with the rest obtained from reference TRBV7-9 and TRBJ2-4, is as follows: DTGVSQNPRHKITKRGQNVTFRCDPISEHNRLYWYRQTLGQGPEFLTYFQNEAQLEKSRLLSDRFSAERPKGSFSTLEIQRTEQGDSAMYLCASSLVDRSRKAQNIQYFGAGTRLSVL.

The CDR3: CATSTRLAGGLDEQYF. The CDR3 DNA is TGTGCCACCAGCACCCGACTAGCGGGAGGGTTAGACGAGCAGTACTTC. The rearrangement uses TRBV15 and TRBJ2-7; 14 nucleotides agree with TRBD2. There are 16 residues in the CDR3. V was pared by 4 bases and J by 5 bases, with 7 bases of the junction left unmatched. CDR1 is LNHNV, CDR2 YYDKDF, per germline (reference sequence).

The gene calls are TRBV28 and TRBJ2-7; D unresolved. V was cut by 3 bases and J by 3 bases, with 9 bases left in between. The CDR3 contains 13 residues. The germline V gene encodes CDR1 MDHEN and CDR2 SYDVKM. CDR3 amino acids: CASSLIENYEQYF. The CDR3 region has the DNA TGTGCCAGCAGTTTGATTGAAAACTACGAGCAGTACTTC.

The genes are TRBV19 and TRBJ2-5; the match to TRBD1 covers 8 bases. V shed 5 bases, J shed 5 bases, and the junction held 10 bases outside the gene matches. Germline CDR1 and CDR2: LNHDA and SQIVND (reference sequence). This CDR3 is 15 amino acids long. CDR3 residues: CASSSQQGAGETQYF. The CDR3 DNA reads as TGTGCCAGTAGTTCACAGCAGGGGGCCGGGGAGACCCAGTACTTC.